These 27 T cell receptor beta chains share one sample of origin, sequenced in a study of Ad26.COV2.S vaccination and SARS-CoV-2 variants. Profiling relied on immunoSEQ multiplex PCR, and the TCRdb table lists in-frame clones only, not all of them. In the table there are about 140,000 clones, just over 85% of which are singletons. The source was peripheral blood, collected after recovery from COVID-19. These receptors all stem from a human donor who had recovered from COVID-19.

This chain connects TRBV9 to TRBJ2-1; 10 bases agree with TRBD2. With 0 bases clipped from V and 8 bases from J, the junction kept 5 bases outside the gene matches. The CDR3 length is 15 residues. Germline V gene data show CDR1 as SGDLS and CDR2 as YYNGEE. CDR3 amino acids: CASSVGLAGDYEQFF. CDR3 DNA: TGTGCCAGCAGCGTAGGCCTAGCGGGGGATTATGAGCAGTTCTTC.

J is TRBJ1-1 and V is TRBV27; the D gene is possibly TRBD1 (6 bases). Between the trimmed V and J ends, which lost 3 bases and 4 bases, there was a span of 12 bases. The germline V gene encodes CDR1 MNHEY and CDR2 SMNVEV (reference sequence). The CDR3 spans 14 residues. In DNA, the CDR3 is TGTGCCAGCAGTTTGTCCCCAGGGGCCACTGAAGCTTTCTTT. Protein: CASSLSPGATEAFF.

The chain links TRBV7-2 to TRBJ1-5; perhaps TRBD1 as D (5 bases). The CDR3 runs to 13 residues. From germline, CDR1 is SGHTA and CDR2 FQGNSA. Trimming took 5 bases from V and 6 from J, leaving 11 bases between them. The CDR3 DNA reads TGTGCCAGCAGCACCGGTAGGGGTCAGCCCCAGCATTTT. Protein product: CASSTGRGQPQHF. The variable domain in full, with the rest retrieved from reference TRBV7-2 and TRBJ1-5, is GAGVSQSPSNKVTEKGKDVELRCDPISGHTALYWYRQSLGQGLEFLIYFQGNSAPDKSGLPSDRFSAERTGGSVSTLTIQRTQQEDSAVYLCASSTGRGQPQHFGDGTRLSIL.

V is TRBV7-9 and J is TRBJ1-3; D is unresolved. Trimming took 1 base from V and 0 from J, leaving 10 bases between them. CDR3 length equals 16 residues. The germline CDR1 and CDR2 sequences are SEHNR and FQNEAQ (reference sequence). The CDR3, as DNA: TGTGCCAGCAGCTTAGGATCCCCAGTCTCTGGAAACACCATATATTTT. It yields the protein CASSLGSPVSGNTIYF. Together with reference TRBV7-9 and TRBJ1-3, the CDR3 gives the full variable domain: DTGVSQNPRHKITKRGQNVTFRCDPISEHNRLYWYRQTLGQGPEFLTYFQNEAQLEKSRLLSDRFSAERPKGSFSTLEIQRTEQGDSAMYLCASSLGSPVSGNTIYFGEGSWLTVV.

The V and J genes are TRBV11-2 and TRBJ2-5; D is uncertain. With 5 bases removed from V and 5 bases from J, the gap between germline ends came to 12 bases. This CDR3 has 13 residues. In germline, CDR1 is SGHAT, CDR2 FQNNGV. This CDR3 is CASSLSLRETQYF. The CDR3 DNA reads TGTGCCAGCAGCCTGTCCTTGCGGGAGACCCAGTACTTC.

The V call is TRBV2, the J call TRBJ1-1; the match to TRBD1 covers 7 bases. Germline-derived CDR1 and CDR2 are SNHLY and FYNNEI. The CDR3 is 14 residues long. The trim removed 1 base at V and 5 bases at J, leaving 4 bases unmatched. CDR3 nucleotides: TGTGCCAGCAGTGAAGTAGGGGGCCGGACTGAAGCTTTCTTT. Amino acid sequence: CASSEVGGRTEAFF. The whole variable domain, filled in from reference TRBV2 and TRBJ1-1, reads EPEVTQTPSHQVTQMGQEVILRCVPISNHLYFYWYRQILGQKVEFLVSFYNNEISEKSEIFDDQFSVERPDGSNFTLKIRSTKLEDSAMYFCASSEVGGRTEAFFGQGTRLTVV.

This sequence joins TRBV4-3 and TRBJ1-3; tentative D call: TRBD1 (6 bases). Trimming took off 0 bases at V and 4 bases at J, with 13 bases between the two ends. The CDR3 has 16 amino acids. Germline V gene sequence: CDR1 LGHNA, CDR2 YSLEER. CDR3 sequence reads: CASSQDRGGLGNTIYF. In nucleotides, the CDR3 is TGCGCCAGCAGCCAAGATCGAGGGGGGCTCGGAAACACCATATATTTT.

This chain uses TRBV5-5 with TRBJ2-1; D is perhaps TRBD2 (5 bases). CDR1 is SGHKS, CDR2 YYEKEE, per germline (reference sequence). CDR3 length equals 16 residues. V was cut by 6 bases and J by 9 bases, with 25 bases left in between. The DNA of the CDR3 is TGTGCCAGCACCGACCACCACGGGGATCGGTGGGGTGAGCAGTTCTTC. Protein: CASTDHHGDRWGEQFF.

The chain carries TRBV4-3 and TRBJ2-1, with D tentatively TRBD1 (5 bases). The germline V and J ends were trimmed by 4 bases and 8 bases, with 15 bases remaining between them. The CDR3 sequence is 14 residues long. CDR1 is LGHNA and CDR2 is YSLEER in the germline V gene. CDR3 nucleotide sequence: TGCGCCAGCAGCCCGTCCGCCTCCAGGGATGAGCAGTTCTTC. Translating gives CASSPSASRDEQFF.

The V call is TRBV19, the J call TRBJ1-3; a possible D gene is TRBD1 (5 bases). CDR3 length equals 14 residues. The V end was cut by 4 bases, the J end by 9 bases, with 16 bases between. Per the germline V gene, CDR1 is LNHDA and CDR2 is SQIVND (reference sequence). CDR3 region: CASSTGTAKGTIYF. The CDR3 coding sequence is TGTGCCAGTAGTACCGGGACCGCCAAGGGCACCATATATTTT.

The rearrangement links TRBV7-6 to TRBJ2-2; D may correspond to TRBD1 or TRBD2 (6 bases each). CDR3 size: 15 residues. The ends were cut back, 0 bases at V and 4 bases at J, with 9 bases in the middle. Looked up from germline, CDR1 is SGHVS and CDR2 is FNYEAQ. The CDR3 DNA follows: TGTGCCAGCAGCTTAGCGGGGGGCGGCACCGGGGAGCTGTTTTTT. Translation gives CASSLAGGGTGELFF.

The rearrangement uses TRBV6-1 and TRBJ2-4; no reliable D call. Trimming removed 4 bases at V and 5 bases at J, with 18 bases between. CDR1 is MNHNS, CDR2 SASEGT, per germline. The length of the CDR3 is 16 residues. The CDR3 sequence: CASSVRAGDRENIQYF. CDR3 coding DNA: TGTGCCAGCAGTGTCCGGGCTGGGGATCGGGAAAACATTCAGTACTTC.

In this sample, this clone turned up once. The V call is TRBV6-5, the J call TRBJ1-6; TRBD1 matches at 7 bases. CDR3 length: 14 residues. The germline V gene has CDR1 MNHEY and CDR2 SVGAGI. The ends lost 6 bases at V and 8 bases at J; junction bases unmatched: 7. CDR3 protein: CASSQGQTYSPLHF. The CDR3 DNA follows: TGTGCCAGCAGCCAGGGACAGACTTATTCACCCCTCCACTTT.

Comment on this clone: The sample has other DNA sequences that encode this CDR3 too. The chain uses TRBV7-9 and TRBJ2-5; D is undetermined. Trimming removed 4 bases at V and 5 bases at J, with 5 bases between. The CDR3 spans 11 residues. The germline CDR1 and CDR2 sequences are SEHNR and FQNEAQ (reference sequence). CDR3 in amino acids: CASSSAETQYF. The CDR3 nucleotides are TGTGCCAGCAGCTCGGCGGAGACCCAGTACTTC.

This chain joins TRBV3-1 (or the pseudogene TRBV3-2) and TRBJ2-5, with D maybe TRBD1 (6 bases). This CDR3 comprises 15 residues. CDR1 is LGHDT and CDR2 is YNNKEL in the germline V gene (reference sequence). The V and J ends lost 7 bases and 0 bases respectively, with 15 bases between them. CDR3 protein: CASTPHRAHQETQYF. DNA of the CDR3: TGTGCCAGCACCCCCCACAGGGCCCACCAAGAGACCCAGTACTTC.

This clone was detected only once. The CDR3 protein is CASSLEGIPGANVLTF. The CDR3 DNA reads as TGTGCCAGCAGCTTGGAGGGGATCCCTGGGGCCAACGTCCTGACTTTC. The chain combines TRBV5-5 with TRBJ2-6; tentative D call: TRBD1 (5 bases). CDR1 SGHKS and CDR2 YYEKEE come from the germline V gene (reference sequence). V was shortened by 0 bases and J by 2 bases, with 9 bases between the two germline ends. The CDR3 is 16 residues long.

The J gene is TRBJ2-1, the V gene TRBV19; 7 bases align to TRBD1. Per germline, CDR1 LNHDA and CDR2 SQIVND (reference sequence). V dropped 0 bases and J dropped 0; count of bases not matched to a gene: 2. The CDR3 runs to 16 residues. CDR3 amino acids: CASSIDSGGSYNEQFF. The CDR3 DNA is TGTGCCAGTAGTATAGATTCAGGGGGCTCCTACAATGAGCAGTTCTTC.

This chain joins TRBV29-1 and TRBJ2-1; maybe TRBD2 (5 bases). Germline CDR1 reads SQVTM; CDR2 reads ANQGSEA. This CDR3 comprises 14 residues. Trimming removed 5 bases at V and 2 bases at J, with 13 bases between. The CDR3 bases are TGCAGCGTTACTAACGGAGCGGCCTACAATGAGCAGTTCTTC. It encodes CSVTNGAAYNEQFF.

This chain links TRBV21-1 with TRBJ2-5; the table's D call TRBD1 went unverified against the DNA. TRBV21-1 is a recognized pseudogene. This CDR3 region has 17 residues. The CDR3 DNA reads as TGTGCCAGCAGCACTTTAATAGAAGACAAGGGGGAGAAGACCCAGTACTTC. This encodes CASSTLIEDKGEKTQYF.

This sequence joins TRBV6-2 or TRBV6-3 and TRBJ1-6; maybe TRBD1 (6 bases). The CDR3 has 16 residues. The germline CDR1 and CDR2 sequences are MNHEY and SVGEGT. With 3 bases removed from V and 7 bases from J, the gap between germline ends came to 16 bases. CDR3 nucleotide sequence: TGTGCCAGCAGTTATGTTACGGACAGCAGGAATTCACCCCTCCACTTT. Translation gives CASSYVTDSRNSPLHF.

The gene calls are TRBV2 and TRBJ2-4, with D possibly being TRBD2 (6 bases). CDR1 and CDR2 (germline): SNHLY, FYNNEI. This CDR3 comprises 18 residues. Between the trimmed V and J ends, which lost 3 bases and 0 bases, there was a span of 18 bases. The CDR3 DNA is TGTGCCAGCAGTGATTGGGCCGGGGAGGATCTAGCCAAAAACATTCAGTACTTC. Encoded protein: CASSDWAGEDLAKNIQYF.

The chain has TRBV6-5 and TRBJ2-7; D is tentatively TRBD1 or TRBD2 (5 bases each). This CDR3 contains 12 residues. Germline values: CDR1 MNHEY, CDR2 SVGAGI. V lost 8 bases, J lost 4 bases, and 12 bases lay in between. The CDR3 region is CASGDRRYEQYF. The CDR3 DNA sequence: TGTGCCAGCGGGGACCGGCGATACGAGCAGTACTTC.

This rearrangement joins TRBV28 to TRBJ1-4, with a tentative D call TRBD1 (6 bases). The CDR3 is 15 residues long. Germline V gene sequence: CDR1 MDHEN, CDR2 SYDVKM. Trimming removed 3 bases from V and 0 bases from J, with 8 bases in between. The CDR3: CASSLTGSTNEKLFF. In DNA form, the CDR3 reads TGTGCCAGCAGTTTGACAGGCTCAACTAATGAAAAACTGTTTTTT.

CDR3 in DNA: TGCAGCGTTGAAGAGGGGGAGGGCTACACTGAAGCTTTCTTT. The encoded protein is CSVEEGEGYTEAFF. The rearrangement joins TRBV29-1 to TRBJ1-1, with a tentative D call TRBD1 (5 bases). Looked up from germline, CDR1 is SQVTM and CDR2 is ANQGSEA. Trimming cost V 0 bases and J 3 bases, with 11 bases left between them. The CDR3 has 14 residues.

This chain joins TRBV28 and TRBJ2-7, with no clear D. Trimming left V 6 bases short and J 2 bases short, with 14 bases between. CDR3 length: 14 residues. CDR1 and CDR2 (germline): MDHEN, SYDVKM. The chain's CDR3 is CASSLVAEAYEQYF. For the CDR3, the DNA is TGTGCCAGCAGCCTCGTGGCGGAAGCCTACGAGCAGTACTTC.

The chain has TRBV2 and TRBJ2-5, with 8 positions matching TRBD1. This CDR3 has 15 amino acids. V lost 5 bases and J lost 0; bases outside the gene matches: 5. The germline CDR1 and CDR2 sequences are SNHLY and FYNNEI. The CDR3 nucleotides are TGTGCCAGCAGTCGGGACAGGAGTAACCAAGAGACCCAGTACTTC. Protein sequence: CASSRDRSNQETQYF. Looking up the rest from reference TRBV2 and TRBJ2-5 gives the full variable domain: EPEVTQTPSHQVTQMGQEVILRCVPISNHLYFYWYRQILGQKVEFLVSFYNNEISEKSEIFDDQFSVERPDGSNFTLKIRSTKLEDSAMYFCASSRDRSNQETQYFGPGTRLLVL.

This chain connects TRBV28 to TRBJ2-7; a possible D gene is TRBD2 (5 bases). The CDR3 runs 14 residues. V shed 4 bases and J shed 4 bases, with 14 bases lying between them. Germline CDR1 MDHEN, CDR2 SYDVKM. The CDR3: CASSSRTRIYEQYF. In DNA, the CDR3 is TGTGCCAGCAGTTCCAGGACTCGAATATACGAGCAGTACTTC.